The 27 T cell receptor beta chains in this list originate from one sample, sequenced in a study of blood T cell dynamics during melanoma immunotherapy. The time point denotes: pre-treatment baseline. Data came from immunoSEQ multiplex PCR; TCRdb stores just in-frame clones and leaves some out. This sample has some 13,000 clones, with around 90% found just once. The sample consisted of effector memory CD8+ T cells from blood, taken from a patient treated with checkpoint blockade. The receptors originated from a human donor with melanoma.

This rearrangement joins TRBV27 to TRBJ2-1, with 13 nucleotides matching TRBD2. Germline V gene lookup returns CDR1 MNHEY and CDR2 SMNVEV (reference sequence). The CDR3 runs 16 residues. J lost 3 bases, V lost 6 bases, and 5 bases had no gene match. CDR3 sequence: CASSPGTSGIYNEQFF. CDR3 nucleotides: TGTGCCAGCAGCCCAGGGACTAGCGGGATCTACAATGAGCAGTTCTTC.

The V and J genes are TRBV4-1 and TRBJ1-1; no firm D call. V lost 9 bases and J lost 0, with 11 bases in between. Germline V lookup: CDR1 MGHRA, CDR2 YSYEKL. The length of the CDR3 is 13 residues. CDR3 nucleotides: TGCGCCAGTGGGGTGGAGGTGAACACTGAAGCTTTCTTT. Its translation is CASGVEVNTEAFF.

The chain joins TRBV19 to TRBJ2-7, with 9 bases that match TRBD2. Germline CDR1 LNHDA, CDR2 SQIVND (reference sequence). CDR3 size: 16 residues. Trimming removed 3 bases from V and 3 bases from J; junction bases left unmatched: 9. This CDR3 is CASSISAGLASYEQYF. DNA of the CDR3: TGTGCCAGTAGTATTTCGGCGGGACTAGCTAGCTACGAGCAGTACTTC.

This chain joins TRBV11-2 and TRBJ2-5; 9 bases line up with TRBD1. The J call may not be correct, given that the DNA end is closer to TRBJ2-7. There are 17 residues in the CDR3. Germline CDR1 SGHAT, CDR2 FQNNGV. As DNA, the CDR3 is TGTGCCAGCAGCTCCCCTACCGGGACAGGGTGGTCCTACGAGCAGTACTTC. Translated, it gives CASSSPTGTGWSYEQYF.

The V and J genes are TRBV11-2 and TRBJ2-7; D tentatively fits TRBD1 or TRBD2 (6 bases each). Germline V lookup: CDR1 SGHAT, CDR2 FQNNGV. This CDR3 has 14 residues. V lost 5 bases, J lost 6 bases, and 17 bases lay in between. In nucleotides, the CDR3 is TGTGCCAGCAGCCAACTGGGGGGCGCAGGCGAGCAGTACTTC. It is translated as CASSQLGGAGEQYF.

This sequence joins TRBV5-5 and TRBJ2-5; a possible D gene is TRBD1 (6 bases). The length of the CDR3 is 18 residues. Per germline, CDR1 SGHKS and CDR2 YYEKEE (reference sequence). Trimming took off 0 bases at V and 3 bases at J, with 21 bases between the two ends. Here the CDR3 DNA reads TGTGCCAGCAGCTTGGAATACCTTAGGACAGCCATGGAAGAGACCCAGTACTTC. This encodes CASSLEYLRTAMEETQYF.

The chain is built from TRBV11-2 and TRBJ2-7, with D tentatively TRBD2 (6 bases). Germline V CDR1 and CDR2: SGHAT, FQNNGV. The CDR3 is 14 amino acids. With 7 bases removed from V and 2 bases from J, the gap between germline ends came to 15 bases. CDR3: CASTPRDSAYEQYF. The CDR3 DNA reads TGTGCCAGCACTCCGAGGGACTCGGCCTACGAGCAGTACTTC.

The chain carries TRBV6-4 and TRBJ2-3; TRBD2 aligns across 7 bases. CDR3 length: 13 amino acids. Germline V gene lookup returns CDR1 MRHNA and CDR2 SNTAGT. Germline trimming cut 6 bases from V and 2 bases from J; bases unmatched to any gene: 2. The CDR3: CASSGGSTDTQYF. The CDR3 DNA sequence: TGTGCCAGCAGCGGGGGGTCCACAGATACGCAGTATTTT.

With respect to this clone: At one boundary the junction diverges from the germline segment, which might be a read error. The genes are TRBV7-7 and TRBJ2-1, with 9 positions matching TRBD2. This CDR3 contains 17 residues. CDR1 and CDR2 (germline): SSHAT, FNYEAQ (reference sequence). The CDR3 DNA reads TGTGCTAGCAGCTTAATATTAGCGGGAGCGTCCTACAATGAGCAGTTCTTC. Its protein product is CASSLILAGASYNEQFF. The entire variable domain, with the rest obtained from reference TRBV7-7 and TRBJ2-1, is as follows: GAGVSQSPRYKVTKRGQDVTLRCDPISSHATLYWYQQALGQGPEFLTYFNYEAQPDKSGLPSDRFSAERPEGSISTLTIQRTEQRDSAMYRCASSLILAGASYNEQFFGPGTRLTVL.

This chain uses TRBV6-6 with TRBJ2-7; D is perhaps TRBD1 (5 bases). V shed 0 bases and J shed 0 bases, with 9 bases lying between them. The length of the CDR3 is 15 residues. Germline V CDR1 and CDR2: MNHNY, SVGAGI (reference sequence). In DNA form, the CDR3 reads TGTGCCAGCAGTTACTCCACGACAGTCTCCTACGAGCAGTACTTC. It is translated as CASSYSTTVSYEQYF.

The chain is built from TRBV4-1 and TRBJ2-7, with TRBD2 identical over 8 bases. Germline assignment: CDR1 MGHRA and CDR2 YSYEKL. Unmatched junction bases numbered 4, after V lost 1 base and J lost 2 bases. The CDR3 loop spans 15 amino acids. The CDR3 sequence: CASSQGGAGAYEQYF. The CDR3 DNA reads TGCGCCAGCAGCCAAGGAGGAGCGGGGGCCTACGAGCAGTACTTC.

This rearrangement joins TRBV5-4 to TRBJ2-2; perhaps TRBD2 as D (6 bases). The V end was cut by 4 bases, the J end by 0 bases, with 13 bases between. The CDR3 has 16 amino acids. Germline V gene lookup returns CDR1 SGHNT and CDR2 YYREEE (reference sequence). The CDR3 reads CASSPGTVANTGELFF. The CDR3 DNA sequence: TGTGCCAGCAGCCCGGGGACTGTAGCGAACACCGGGGAGCTGTTTTTT.

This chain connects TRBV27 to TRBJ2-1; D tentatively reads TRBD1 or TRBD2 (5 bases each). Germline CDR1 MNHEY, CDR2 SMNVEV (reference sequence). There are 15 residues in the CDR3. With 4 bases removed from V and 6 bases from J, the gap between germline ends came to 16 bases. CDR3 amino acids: CASSSGPVFFNEQFF. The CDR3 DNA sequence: TGTGCCAGCAGTTCGGGGCCCGTTTTCTTCAATGAGCAGTTCTTC.

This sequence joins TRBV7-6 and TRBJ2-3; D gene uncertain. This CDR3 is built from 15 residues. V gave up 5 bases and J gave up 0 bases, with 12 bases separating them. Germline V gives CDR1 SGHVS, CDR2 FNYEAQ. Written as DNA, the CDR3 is TGTGCCAGCAGCCTAGAGGTGGAAAGCACAGATACGCAGTATTTT. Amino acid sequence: CASSLEVESTDTQYF.

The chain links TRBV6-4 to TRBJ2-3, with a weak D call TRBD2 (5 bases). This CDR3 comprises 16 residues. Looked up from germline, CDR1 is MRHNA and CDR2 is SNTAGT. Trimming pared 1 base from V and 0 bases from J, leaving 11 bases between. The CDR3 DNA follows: TGTGCCAGCAGTGACTTTGCGGGTTCCAGCACAGATACGCAGTATTTT. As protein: CASSDFAGSSTDTQYF.

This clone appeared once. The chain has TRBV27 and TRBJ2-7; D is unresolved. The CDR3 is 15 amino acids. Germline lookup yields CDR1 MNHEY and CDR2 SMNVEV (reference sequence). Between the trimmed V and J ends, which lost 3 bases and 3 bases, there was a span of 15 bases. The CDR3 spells CASSLSSPGYYEQYF. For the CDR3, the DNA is TGTGCCAGCAGTTTGAGCAGTCCGGGCTACTACGAGCAGTACTTC.

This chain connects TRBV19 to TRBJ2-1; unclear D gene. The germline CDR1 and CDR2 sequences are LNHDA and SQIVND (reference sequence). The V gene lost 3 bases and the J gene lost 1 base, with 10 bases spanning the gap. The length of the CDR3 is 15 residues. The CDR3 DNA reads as TGTGCCAGTAGTATGGCGTTTGGGTCCTACAATGAGCAGTTCTTC. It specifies CASSMAFGSYNEQFF.

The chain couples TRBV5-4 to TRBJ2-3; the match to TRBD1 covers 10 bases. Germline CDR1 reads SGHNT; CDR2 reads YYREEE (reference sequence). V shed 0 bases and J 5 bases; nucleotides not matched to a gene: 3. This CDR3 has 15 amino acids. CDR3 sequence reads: CASSLGQGAVDTQYF. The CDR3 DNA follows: TGTGCCAGCAGCTTGGGACAGGGGGCAGTAGATACGCAGTATTTT.

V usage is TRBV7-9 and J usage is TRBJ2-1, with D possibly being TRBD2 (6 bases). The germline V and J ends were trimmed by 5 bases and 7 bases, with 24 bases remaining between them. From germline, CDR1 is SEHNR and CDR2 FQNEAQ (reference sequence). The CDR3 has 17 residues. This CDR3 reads CASSAWAGPGAVNEQFF. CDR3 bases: TGTGCCAGCAGCGCATGGGCAGGGCCGGGAGCGGTAAATGAGCAGTTCTTC.

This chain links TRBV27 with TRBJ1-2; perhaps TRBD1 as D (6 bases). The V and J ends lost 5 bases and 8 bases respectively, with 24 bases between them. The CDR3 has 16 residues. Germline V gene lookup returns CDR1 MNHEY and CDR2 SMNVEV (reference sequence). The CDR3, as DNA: TGTGCCAGCAGTCTCAGACAGGTCCCGTTATCAGGAGGCTACACCTTC. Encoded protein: CASSLRQVPLSGGYTF.

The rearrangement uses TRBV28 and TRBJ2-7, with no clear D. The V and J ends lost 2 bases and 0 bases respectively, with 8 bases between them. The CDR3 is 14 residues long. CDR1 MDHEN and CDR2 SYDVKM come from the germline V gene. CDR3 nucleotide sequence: TGTGCCAGCAGTTTAGCCGCCGACTCCTACGAGCAGTACTTC. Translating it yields CASSLAADSYEQYF.

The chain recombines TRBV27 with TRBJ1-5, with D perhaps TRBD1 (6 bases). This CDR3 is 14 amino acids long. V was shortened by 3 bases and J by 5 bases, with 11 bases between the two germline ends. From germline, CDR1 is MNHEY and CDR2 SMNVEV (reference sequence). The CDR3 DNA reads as TGTGCCAGCAGTTTCAGGGGTGCGGATCAGCCCCAGCATTTT. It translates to CASSFRGADQPQHF.

The CDR3 here is CASRRGISRAGELFF. The CDR3 DNA reads as TGTGCCAGCAGAAGGGGGATAAGTAGGGCCGGGGAGCTGTTTTTT. This chain uses TRBV6-1 with TRBJ2-2; perhaps TRBD1 as D (6 bases). Germline CDR1 MNHNS, CDR2 SASEGT. This CDR3 comprises 15 residues. Between the trimmed V and J ends, which lost 6 bases and 6 bases, there was a span of 17 bases.

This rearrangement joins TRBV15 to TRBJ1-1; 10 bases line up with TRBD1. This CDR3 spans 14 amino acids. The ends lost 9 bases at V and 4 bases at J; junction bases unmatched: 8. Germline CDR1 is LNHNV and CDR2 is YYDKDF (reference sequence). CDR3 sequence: CATTGTGATTEAFF. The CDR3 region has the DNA TGTGCCACAACCGGGACAGGGGCAACCACTGAAGCTTTCTTT. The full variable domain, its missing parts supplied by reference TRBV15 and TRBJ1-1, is DAMVIQNPRYQVTQFGKPVTLSCSQTLNHNVMYWYQQKSSQAPKLLFHYYDKDFNNEADTPDNFQSRRPNTSFCFLDIRSPGLGDTAMYLCATTGTGATTEAFFGQGTRLTVV.

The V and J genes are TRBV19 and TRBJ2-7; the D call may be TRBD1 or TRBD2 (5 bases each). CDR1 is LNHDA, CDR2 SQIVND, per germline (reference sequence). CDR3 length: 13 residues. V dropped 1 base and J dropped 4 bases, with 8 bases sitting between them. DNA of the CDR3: TGTGCCAGTAGTATAGTCGAGGGGTACGAGCAGTACTTC. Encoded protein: CASSIVEGYEQYF.

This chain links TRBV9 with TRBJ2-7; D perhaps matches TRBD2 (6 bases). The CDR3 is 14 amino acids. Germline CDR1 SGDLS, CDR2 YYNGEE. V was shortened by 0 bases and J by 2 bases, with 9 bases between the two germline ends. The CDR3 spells CASSVGLGPYEQYF. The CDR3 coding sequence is TGTGCCAGCAGCGTAGGACTAGGACCCTACGAGCAGTACTTC.

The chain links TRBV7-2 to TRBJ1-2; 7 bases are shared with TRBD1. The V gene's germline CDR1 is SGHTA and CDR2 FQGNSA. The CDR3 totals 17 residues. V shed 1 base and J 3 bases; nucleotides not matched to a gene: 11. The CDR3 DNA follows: TGTGCCAGCAGCTTAGGTTTGTTGTCGGGACAGCACTATGGCTACACCTTC. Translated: CASSLGLLSGQHYGYTF.